This passage covers 24 T cell receptor beta chains from one sample sequenced in a study of blood T cell repertoires in COVID-19. The assay was immunoSEQ multiplex PCR, and TCRdb's table has in-frame clones only and misses some. The sample shows a few hundred thousand clones, 88% of them seen only once. Sequencing was carried out using PBMCs or T cells enriched from blood (not recorded which). The receptor source for this set is a woman between 18 and 30 years old who had recovered from COVID-19.

The genes are TRBV7-2 and TRBJ2-7, with 9 bases matching TRBD1. This CDR3 is 15 amino acids long. V gave up 5 bases and J gave up 4 bases; unmatched junction bases: 9. CDR1 is SGHTA, CDR2 FQGNSA, per germline. The CDR3 sequence: CASSLVGTGRYEQYF. CDR3 in DNA: TGTGCCAGCAGCCTAGTAGGGACAGGGAGGTACGAGCAGTACTTC.

J is TRBJ2-7 and V is TRBV3-1 (or the pseudogene TRBV3-2), with D uncertain. This CDR3 spans 14 amino acids. Trimming stripped 1 base from V and 3 bases from J, with 10 bases between. The germline gives CDR1 LGHDT, CDR2 YNNKEL (reference sequence). The CDR3 DNA reads TGTGCCAGCAGCCAAGTCTCCAGACACTACGAGCAGTACTTC. The encoded protein is CASSQVSRHYEQYF.

V usage is TRBV9 and J usage is TRBJ1-1; D possibly corresponds to TRBD1 (6 bases). The CDR3 sequence is 13 residues long. Trimming pared 4 bases from V and 4 bases from J, leaving 11 bases between. Germline-derived CDR1 and CDR2 are SGDLS and YYNGEE. The CDR3 nucleotides read TGTGCCAGCAGCTTAGGGGGAGGCACTGAAGCTTTCTTT. Translated, it gives CASSLGGGTEAFF.

The chain combines TRBV7-6 with TRBJ1-3; D perhaps matches TRBD1 (5 bases). This CDR3 contains 14 residues. V shed 5 bases and J shed 0 bases, with 8 bases lying between them. Germline-derived CDR1 and CDR2 are SGHVS and FNYEAQ. The CDR3 DNA is TGTGCCAGCAGCGGGGACTTCTCTGGAAACACCATATATTTT. Protein: CASSGDFSGNTIYF.

This chain connects TRBV5-1 to TRBJ1-4; TRBD1 matches at 8 bases. CDR3 length: 14 amino acids. Losses at the gene ends were 5 bases for V and 10 bases for J; bases not matched to a gene: 10. Germline lookup yields CDR1 SGHRS and CDR2 YFSETQ. The DNA for the CDR3 is TGCGCCAGCAGAGCGACAGGGGAGGGTGGAAAACTGTTTTTT. Encoded protein: CASRATGEGGKLFF. The complete variable domain, with remaining parts taken from reference TRBV5-1 and TRBJ1-4, reads KAGVTQTPRYLIKTRGQQVTLSCSPISGHRSVSWYQQTPGQGLQFLFEYFSETQRNKGNFPGRFSGRQFSNSRSEMNVSTLELGDSALYLCASRATGEGGKLFFGSGTQLSVL.

CDR3 region: CSVGRRLAGGQETQYF. The CDR3, as DNA: TGCAGCGTTGGGAGGAGACTAGCGGGGGGGCAAGAGACCCAGTACTTC. The chain recombines TRBV29-1 with TRBJ2-5; 14 bases fit TRBD2. Germline CDR1 reads SQVTM; CDR2 reads ANQGSEA. V was clipped by 4 bases and J by 2 bases; unmatched bases: 6. This CDR3 is built from 16 residues.

The rearrangement links TRBV12-5 to TRBJ1-2; D remains ambiguous. This CDR3 spans 13 amino acids. With 6 bases removed from V and 5 bases from J, the gap between germline ends came to 13 bases. Germline V gives CDR1 LGHNT, CDR2 FRNRAP. DNA of the CDR3: TGTGCTAGTGGCCCAGCGGTAATATATGGCTACACCTTC. Translating gives CASGPAVIYGYTF.

The chain couples TRBV3-1 (or the pseudogene TRBV3-2) to TRBJ1-2, with a possible D match to TRBD1 (6 bases). The germline V gene encodes CDR1 LGHDT and CDR2 YNNKEL (reference sequence). The CDR3 has 14 residues. The V and J ends lost 4 bases and 12 bases respectively, with 21 bases between them. Here the CDR3 reads CASSPLRGPKGDTF. In nucleotides, the CDR3 is TGTGCCAGCAGCCCCTTACGAGGGCCAAAGGGGGACACCTTC.

This chain joins TRBV20-1 and TRBJ2-5; D unclear. The CDR3 has 15 amino acids. Germline CDR1 DFQATT, CDR2 SNEGSKA (reference sequence). V lost 3 bases, J lost 7 bases, and 21 bases lay in between. CDR3 sequence: CSASRNSLVFWTQYF. In DNA form, the CDR3 reads TGCAGTGCTAGTCGAAACTCCTTGGTTTTTTGGACCCAGTACTTC.

The chain employs TRBV6-6 and TRBJ1-6; 8 bases agree with TRBD1. The length of the CDR3 is 16 residues. Trimming removed 5 bases from V and 6 bases from J; junction bases left unmatched: 9. Germline CDR1 and CDR2: MNHNY and SVGAGI (reference sequence). In DNA form, the CDR3 reads TGTGCCAGCAGTAGTCCGGACAGGGCCTCTAATTCACCCCTCCACTTT. It translates to CASSSPDRASNSPLHF.

The rearrangement uses TRBV28 and TRBJ1-4; TRBD1 matches 9 bases. The CDR3 has 16 amino acids. Germline trimming cut 4 bases from V and 4 bases from J; bases unmatched to any gene: 7. Germline assignment: CDR1 MDHEN and CDR2 SYDVKM. The CDR3 DNA reads TGTGCCAGCAGTTCGTTGGGACAGGGAAATAATGAAAAACTGTTTTTT. This codes for CASSSLGQGNNEKLFF. Supplemented by reference TRBV28 and TRBJ1-4, the full variable domain reads DVKVTQSSRYLVKRTGEKVFLECVQDMDHENMFWYRQDPGLGLRLIYFSYDVKMKEKGDIPEGYSVSREKKERFSLILESASTNQTSMYLCASSSLGQGNNEKLFFGSGTQLSVL.

This rearrangement joins TRBV19 to TRBJ1-2, with 7 bases matching TRBD1. Trimming took 4 bases from V and 3 from J; bases not matched to a gene: 8. Germline lookup yields CDR1 LNHDA and CDR2 SQIVND (reference sequence). This CDR3 comprises 15 residues. In DNA, the CDR3 is TGTGCCAGTAGTACCCAGACAGGGTGGGACTATGGCTACACCTTC. This translates into CASSTQTGWDYGYTF.

As DNA, the CDR3 is TGTGCCAGCAGCCAAGGGGCGCTCTCCTCTGGAAACACCATATATTTT. This translates into CASSQGALSSGNTIYF. This chain connects TRBV3-1 (or the pseudogene TRBV3-2) to TRBJ1-3, with D unclear. This CDR3 is 16 amino acids long. Germline loops: CDR1 LGHDT, CDR2 YNNKEL (reference sequence). The V gene lost 1 base and the J gene lost 0 bases, with 10 bases spanning the gap.

The chain joins TRBV7-9 to TRBJ1-2; 10 bases are shared with TRBD1. CDR3 length equals 16 residues. V lost 5 bases to trimming and J lost 1 base; unmatched junction nucleotides: 7. Germline-derived CDR1 and CDR2 are SEHNR and FQNEAQ (reference sequence). The CDR3 coding sequence is TGTGCCAGCAGCCCGATCGGGGACAGGGGTAACTATGGCTACACCTTC. It yields the protein CASSPIGDRGNYGYTF.

There are a few counts of this clone. The chain recombines TRBV7-2 with TRBJ1-6, with 7 bases matching TRBD1. Germline V gives CDR1 SGHTA, CDR2 FQGNSA. The CDR3 contains 16 residues. With V trimmed by 5 bases and J by 9 bases, 13 bases remained unmatched. CDR3 protein: CASSPHRGPGSSPLHF. The CDR3 DNA follows: TGTGCCAGCAGCCCGCACAGGGGCCCGGGGAGTTCACCCCTCCACTTT.

This clone has only a few counts. The chain combines TRBV12-3 or TRBV12-4 with TRBJ1-4; unclear D gene. The CDR3 has 13 residues. The germline V and J ends were trimmed by 3 bases and 10 bases, with 12 bases remaining between them. In DNA, the CDR3 is TGTGCCAGCAGTTTCGAGGGTTGGGGAAAACTGTTTTTT. Its protein is CASSFEGWGKLFF.

V gene TRBV10-3 combines with J gene TRBJ1-2; a possible D gene is TRBD1 (5 bases). The CDR3 runs 13 residues. Trimming removed 4 bases from V and 7 bases from J, with 13 bases in between. Looked up from germline, CDR1 is ENHRY and CDR2 is SYGVKD. CDR3 nucleotides: TGTGCCATCAGTGGGGGGGTCTCGGGTGGCTACACCTTC. As protein: CAISGGVSGGYTF.

As to this clone: Distinct nucleotide sequences in the sample also encode this CDR3. The gene calls are TRBV11-3 and TRBJ2-1, with 7 positions matching TRBD2. V trimming: 1 base; J trimming: 2 bases; junction bases outside the gene matches: 2. CDR1 and CDR2 (germline): SGHNT, YENEEA. The CDR3 is 15 amino acids. The CDR3: CASSLARGAYNEQFF. The CDR3 coding sequence is TGTGCCAGCAGCTTAGCCCGGGGGGCCTACAATGAGCAGTTCTTC.

V is TRBV7-2 and J is TRBJ1-1; weak D call: TRBD1 (6 bases). The V gene lost 0 bases and the J gene lost 4 bases, with 6 bases spanning the gap. Germline loops: CDR1 SGHTA, CDR2 FQGNSA. The CDR3 sequence is 13 residues long. This CDR3 reads CASSLAGATEAFF. The CDR3 coding sequence is TGTGCCAGCAGCTTAGCGGGGGCCACTGAAGCTTTCTTT.

This sequence joins TRBV5-6 and TRBJ1-6, with 8 bases fitting TRBD1. The CDR3 spans 14 residues. CDR1 is SGHDT and CDR2 is YYEEEE in the germline V gene. V lost 2 bases to trimming and J lost 10 bases; unmatched junction nucleotides: 5. CDR3 region: CASSFLTGDSPLHF. The CDR3 DNA reads TGTGCCAGCAGCTTCTTGACAGGGGACTCACCCCTCCACTTT. Full variable domain (rest looked up from reference TRBV5-6 and TRBJ1-6): DAGVTQSPTHLIKTRGQQVTLRCSPKSGHDTVSWYQQALGQGPQFIFQYYEEEERQRGNFPDRFSGHQFPNYSSELNVNALLLGDSALYLCASSFLTGDSPLHFGNGTRLTVT.

The chain couples TRBV6-6 to TRBJ2-7; TRBD1 matches at 7 bases. Looked up from germline, CDR1 is MNHNY and CDR2 is SVGAGI (reference sequence). CDR3 length: 14 amino acids. V trimming: 4 bases; J trimming: 6 bases; junction bases outside the gene matches: 9. CDR3 DNA sequence: TGTGCCAGCAGTTCTCAGGGGGAGTGGCCCGAGCAGTACTTC. Its translation: CASSSQGEWPEQYF.

The chain combines TRBV25-1 with TRBJ2-7; 10 bases align to TRBD1. CDR1 is MGHDK, CDR2 SYGVNS, per germline. The CDR3 contains 13 residues. The V segment lost 8 bases and the J segment 7 bases; nucleotides outside the gene matches: 8. The CDR3 sequence is CASRDRGSGEQYF. DNA for the CDR3: TGTGCCAGCCGGGACAGGGGAAGCGGGGAGCAGTACTTC.

The chain employs TRBV9 and TRBJ1-1, with a weak D call TRBD1 (6 bases). The V gene's germline CDR1 is SGDLS and CDR2 YYNGEE. Trimming pared 4 bases from V and 3 bases from J, leaving 13 bases between. This CDR3 contains 14 residues. The CDR3 DNA reads TGTGCCAGCAGCTTTACAGGGTCTGACACTGAAGCTTTCTTT. Amino acid sequence: CASSFTGSDTEAFF. Filled out from reference TRBV9 and TRBJ1-1, the complete variable domain reads DSGVTQTPKHLITATGQRVTLRCSPRSGDLSVYWYQQSLDQGLQFLIQYYNGEERAKGNILERFSAQQFPDLHSELNLSSLELGDSALYFCASSFTGSDTEAFFGQGTRLTVV.

The J gene is TRBJ2-7, the V gene TRBV10-1; D is perhaps TRBD1 (6 bases). CDR3 length equals 14 residues. Germline V gives CDR1 WNHNN, CDR2 SYGVQD (reference sequence). Trimming removed 8 bases at V and 4 bases at J, with 18 bases between. The CDR3 nucleotides read TGCGCCAGCTCCCCTAAGCAGGGGCTGTACGAGCAGTACTTC. Its translation: CASSPKQGLYEQYF.